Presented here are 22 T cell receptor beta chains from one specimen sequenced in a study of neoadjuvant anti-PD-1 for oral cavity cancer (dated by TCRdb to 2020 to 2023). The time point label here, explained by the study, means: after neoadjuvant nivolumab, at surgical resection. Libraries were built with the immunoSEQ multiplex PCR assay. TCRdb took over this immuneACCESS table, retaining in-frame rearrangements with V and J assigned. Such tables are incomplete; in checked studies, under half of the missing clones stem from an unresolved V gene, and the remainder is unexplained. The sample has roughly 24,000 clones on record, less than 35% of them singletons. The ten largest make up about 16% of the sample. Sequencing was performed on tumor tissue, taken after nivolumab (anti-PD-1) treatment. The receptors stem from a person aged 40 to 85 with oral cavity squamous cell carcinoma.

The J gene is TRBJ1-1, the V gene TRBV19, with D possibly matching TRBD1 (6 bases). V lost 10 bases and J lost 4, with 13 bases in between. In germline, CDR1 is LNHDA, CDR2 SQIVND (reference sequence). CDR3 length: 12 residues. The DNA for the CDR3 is TGTGCCACTAGCAGGGGAGGCACTGAAGCTTTCTTT. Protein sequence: CATSRGGTEAFF.

The chain's CDR3 is CASSSPRVEKLFF. The CDR3 DNA reads as TGTGCCAGCAGTTCACCCAGGGTGGAAAAACTGTTTTTT. The chain couples TRBV28 to TRBJ1-4; D possibly corresponds to TRBD1 (5 bases). From germline, CDR1 is MDHEN and CDR2 SYDVKM. The CDR3 length is 13 residues. V lost 4 bases and J 8 bases, leaving 11 bases between the germline ends.

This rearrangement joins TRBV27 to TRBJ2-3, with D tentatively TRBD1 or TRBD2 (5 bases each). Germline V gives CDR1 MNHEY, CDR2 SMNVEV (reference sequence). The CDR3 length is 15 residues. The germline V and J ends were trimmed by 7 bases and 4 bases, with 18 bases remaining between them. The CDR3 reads CASNGRGLGADTQYF. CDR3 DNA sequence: TGTGCCAGCAACGGTCGGGGTTTAGGGGCAGATACGCAGTATTTT.

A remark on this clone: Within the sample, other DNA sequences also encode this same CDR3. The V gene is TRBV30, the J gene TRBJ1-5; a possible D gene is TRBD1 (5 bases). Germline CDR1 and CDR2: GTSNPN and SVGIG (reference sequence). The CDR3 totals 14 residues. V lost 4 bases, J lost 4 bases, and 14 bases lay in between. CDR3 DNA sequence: TGTGCCTGGAATAGGGGAGGGAATAATCAGCCCCAGCATTTT. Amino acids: CAWNRGGNNQPQHF.

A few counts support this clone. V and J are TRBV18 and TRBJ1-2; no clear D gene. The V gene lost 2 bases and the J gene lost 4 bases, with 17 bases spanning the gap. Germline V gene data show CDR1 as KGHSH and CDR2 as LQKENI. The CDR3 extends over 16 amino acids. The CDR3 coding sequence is TGTGCCAGCTCACCATCCGTCGCCAGGTTTCTCTATGGCTACACCTTC. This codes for CASSPSVARFLYGYTF.

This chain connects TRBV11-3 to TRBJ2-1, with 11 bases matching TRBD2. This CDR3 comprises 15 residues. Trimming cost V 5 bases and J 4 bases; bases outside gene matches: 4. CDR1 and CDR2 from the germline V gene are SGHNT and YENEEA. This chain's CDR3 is CASSLAGGTYNEQFF. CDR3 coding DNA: TGTGCCAGCAGCCTAGCGGGGGGTACTTACAATGAGCAGTTCTTC.

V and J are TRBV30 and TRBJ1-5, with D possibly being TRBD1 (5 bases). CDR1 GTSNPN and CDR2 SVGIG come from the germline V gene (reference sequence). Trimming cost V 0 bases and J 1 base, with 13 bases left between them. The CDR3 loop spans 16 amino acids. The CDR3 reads CAWSVRGRGSNQPQHF. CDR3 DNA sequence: TGTGCCTGGAGTGTACGTGGCCGGGGGAGCAATCAGCCCCAGCATTTT.

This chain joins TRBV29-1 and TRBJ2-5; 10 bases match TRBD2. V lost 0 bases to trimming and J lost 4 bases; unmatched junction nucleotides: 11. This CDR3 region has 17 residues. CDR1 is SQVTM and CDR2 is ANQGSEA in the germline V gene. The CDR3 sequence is CSVEEGFLAGVRETQYF. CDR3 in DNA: TGCAGCGTTGAAGAAGGCTTTCTAGCGGGAGTTAGAGAGACCCAGTACTTC.

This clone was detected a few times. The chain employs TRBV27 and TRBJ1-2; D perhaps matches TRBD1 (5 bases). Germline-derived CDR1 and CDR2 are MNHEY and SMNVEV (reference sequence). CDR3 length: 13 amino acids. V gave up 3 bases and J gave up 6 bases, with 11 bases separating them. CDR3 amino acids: CASSLKGADGYTF. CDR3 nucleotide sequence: TGTGCCAGCAGTTTGAAAGGGGCGGATGGCTACACCTTC.

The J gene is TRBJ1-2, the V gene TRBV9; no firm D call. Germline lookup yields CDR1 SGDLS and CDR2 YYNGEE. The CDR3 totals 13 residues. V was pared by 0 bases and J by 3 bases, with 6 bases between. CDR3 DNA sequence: TGTGCCAGCAGCGTAGAGACGGACTATGGCTACACCTTC. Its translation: CASSVETDYGYTF.

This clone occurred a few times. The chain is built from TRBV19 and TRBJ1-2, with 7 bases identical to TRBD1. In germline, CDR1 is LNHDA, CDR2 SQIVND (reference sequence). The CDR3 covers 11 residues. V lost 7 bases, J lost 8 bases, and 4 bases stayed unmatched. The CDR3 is CASNRGSGYTF. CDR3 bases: TGTGCCAGTAACAGGGGTTCCGGCTACACCTTC.

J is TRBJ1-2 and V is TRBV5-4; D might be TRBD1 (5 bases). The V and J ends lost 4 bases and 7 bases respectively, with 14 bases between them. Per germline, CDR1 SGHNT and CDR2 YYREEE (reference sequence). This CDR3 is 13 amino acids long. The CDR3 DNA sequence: TGTGCCAGCAGCACCGAGACAGTTGGTGGCTACACCTTC. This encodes CASSTETVGGYTF. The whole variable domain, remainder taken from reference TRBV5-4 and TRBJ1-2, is ETGVTQSPTHLIKTRGQQVTLRCSSQSGHNTVSWYQQALGQGPQFIFQYYREEENGRGNFPPRFSGLQFPNYSSELNVNALELDDSALYLCASSTETVGGYTFGSGTRLTVV.

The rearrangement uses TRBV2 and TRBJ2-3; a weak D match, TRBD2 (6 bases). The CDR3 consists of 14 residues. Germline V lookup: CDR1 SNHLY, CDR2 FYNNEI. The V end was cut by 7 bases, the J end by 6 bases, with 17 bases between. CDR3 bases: TGTGCCAGCACCTCGATTGGGGGGACGGATACGCAGTATTTT. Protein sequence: CASTSIGGTDTQYF. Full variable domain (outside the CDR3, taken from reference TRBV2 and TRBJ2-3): EPEVTQTPSHQVTQMGQEVILRCVPISNHLYFYWYRQILGQKVEFLVSFYNNEISEKSEIFDDQFSVERPDGSNFTLKIRSTKLEDSAMYFCASTSIGGTDTQYFGPGTRLTVL.

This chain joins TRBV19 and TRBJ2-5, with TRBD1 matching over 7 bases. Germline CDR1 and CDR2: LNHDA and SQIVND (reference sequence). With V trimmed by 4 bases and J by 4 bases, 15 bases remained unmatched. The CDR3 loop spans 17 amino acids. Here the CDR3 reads CASSSPPHRGGLETQYF. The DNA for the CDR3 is TGTGCCAGTAGTAGCCCACCCCACAGGGGTGGGTTAGAGACCCAGTACTTC.

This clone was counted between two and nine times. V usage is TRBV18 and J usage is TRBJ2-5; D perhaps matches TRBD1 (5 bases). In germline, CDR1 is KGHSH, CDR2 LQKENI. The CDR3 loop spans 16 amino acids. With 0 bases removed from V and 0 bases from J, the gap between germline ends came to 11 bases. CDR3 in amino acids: CASSPPNRPYQETQYF. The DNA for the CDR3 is TGTGCCAGCTCACCACCGAACAGGCCGTACCAAGAGACCCAGTACTTC. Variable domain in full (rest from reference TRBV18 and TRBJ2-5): NAGVMQNPRHLVRRRGQEARLRCSPMKGHSHVYWYRQLPEEGLKFMVYLQKENIIDESGMPKERFSAEFPKEGPSILRIQQVVRGDSAAYFCASSPPNRPYQETQYFGPGTRLLVL.

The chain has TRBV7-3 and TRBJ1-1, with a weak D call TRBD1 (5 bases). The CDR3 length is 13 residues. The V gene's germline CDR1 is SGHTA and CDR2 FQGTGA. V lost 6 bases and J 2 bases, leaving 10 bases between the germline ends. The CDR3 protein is CASSFQGNTEAFF. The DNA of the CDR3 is TGTGCCAGCAGTTTCCAGGGTAACACTGAAGCTTTCTTT.

The CDR3 region is CSVQSQQRGYTF. CDR3 bases: TGCAGCGTTCAATCACAGCAGCGTGGCTACACCTTC. V and J are TRBV29-1 and TRBJ1-2, with D unclear. This CDR3 spans 12 amino acids. The V end lost 5 bases, the J end lost 7 bases, and 14 bases lay between the germline ends. Looked up from germline, CDR1 is SQVTM and CDR2 is ANQGSEA.

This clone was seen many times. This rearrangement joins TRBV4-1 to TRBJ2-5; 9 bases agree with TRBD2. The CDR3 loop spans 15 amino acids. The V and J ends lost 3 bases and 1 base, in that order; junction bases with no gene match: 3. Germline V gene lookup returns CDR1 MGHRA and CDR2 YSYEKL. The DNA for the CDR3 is TGCGCCAGCAGCCAGGGACTAGCACCCCAAGAGACCCAGTACTTC. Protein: CASSQGLAPQETQYF.

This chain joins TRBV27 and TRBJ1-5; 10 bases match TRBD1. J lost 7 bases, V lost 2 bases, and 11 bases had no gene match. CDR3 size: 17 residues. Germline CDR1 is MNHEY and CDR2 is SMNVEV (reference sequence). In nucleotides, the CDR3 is TGTGCCAGCAGTTTACAGCCGGGACAGGGGATGGGACAGCCCCAGCATTTT. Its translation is CASSLQPGQGMGQPQHF.

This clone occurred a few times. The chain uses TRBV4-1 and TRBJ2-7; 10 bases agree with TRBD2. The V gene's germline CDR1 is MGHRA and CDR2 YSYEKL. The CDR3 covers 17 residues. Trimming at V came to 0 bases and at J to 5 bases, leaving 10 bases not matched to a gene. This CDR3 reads CASSQETSGMRFDEQYF. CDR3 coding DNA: TGCGCCAGCAGCCAAGAAACTAGCGGGATGCGATTCGACGAGCAGTACTTC.

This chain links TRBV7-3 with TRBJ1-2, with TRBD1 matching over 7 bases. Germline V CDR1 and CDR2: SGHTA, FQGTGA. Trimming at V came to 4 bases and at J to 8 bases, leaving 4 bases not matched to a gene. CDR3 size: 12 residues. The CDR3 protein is CASSSGQSGYTF. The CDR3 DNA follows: TGTGCCAGCAGCTCGGGACAGAGCGGCTACACCTTC.

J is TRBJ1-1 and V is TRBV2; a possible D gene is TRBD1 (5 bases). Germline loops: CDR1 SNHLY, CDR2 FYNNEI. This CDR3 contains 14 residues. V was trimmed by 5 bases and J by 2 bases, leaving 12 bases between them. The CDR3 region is CASSNQGYNTEAFF. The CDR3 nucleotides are TGTGCCAGCAGTAACCAGGGTTACAACACTGAAGCTTTCTTT.